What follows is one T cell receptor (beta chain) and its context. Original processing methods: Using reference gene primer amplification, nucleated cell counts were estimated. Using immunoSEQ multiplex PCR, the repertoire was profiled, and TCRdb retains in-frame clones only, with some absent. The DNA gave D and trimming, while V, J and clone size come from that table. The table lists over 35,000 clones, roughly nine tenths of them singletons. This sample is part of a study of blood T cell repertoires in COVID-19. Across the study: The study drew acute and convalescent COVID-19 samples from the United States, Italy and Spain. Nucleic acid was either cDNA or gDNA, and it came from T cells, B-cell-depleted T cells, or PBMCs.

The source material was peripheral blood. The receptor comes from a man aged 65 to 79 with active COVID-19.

The CDR3 reads CASRGTGRETQYF. In DNA form, the CDR3 reads TGTGCCAGCAGGGGGACAGGGCGAGAGACCCAGTACTTC. The V gene is TRBV2, the J gene TRBJ2-5, with 9 bases lining up with TRBD1. The CDR3 is 13 residues long. Germline CDR1 is SNHLY and CDR2 is FYNNEI. The J segment lost 4 bases and the V segment lost 6 bases, leaving 3 bases of the junction unmatched.